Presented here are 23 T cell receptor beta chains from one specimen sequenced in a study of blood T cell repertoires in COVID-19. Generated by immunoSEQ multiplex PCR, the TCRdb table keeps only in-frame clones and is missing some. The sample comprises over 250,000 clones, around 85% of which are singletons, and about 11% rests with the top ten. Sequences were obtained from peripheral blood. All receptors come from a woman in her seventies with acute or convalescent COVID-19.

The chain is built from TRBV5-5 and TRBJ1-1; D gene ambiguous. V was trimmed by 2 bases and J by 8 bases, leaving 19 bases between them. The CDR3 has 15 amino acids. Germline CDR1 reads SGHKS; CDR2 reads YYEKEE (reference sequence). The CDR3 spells CASSLLAGQATEAFF. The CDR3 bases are TGTGCCAGCAGCTTACTGGCGGGCCAAGCAACAGAAGCTTTCTTT.

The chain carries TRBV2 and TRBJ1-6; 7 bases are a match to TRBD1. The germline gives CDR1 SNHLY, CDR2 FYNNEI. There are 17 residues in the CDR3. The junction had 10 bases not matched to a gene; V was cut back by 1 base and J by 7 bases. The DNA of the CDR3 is TGTGCCAGCAGTGAAGGAGGTCCAGGGGGACCAAATTCACCCCTCCACTTT. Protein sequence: CASSEGGPGGPNSPLHF. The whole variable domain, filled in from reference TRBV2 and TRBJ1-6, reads EPEVTQTPSHQVTQMGQEVILRCVPISNHLYFYWYRQILGQKVEFLVSFYNNEISEKSEIFDDQFSVERPDGSNFTLKIRSTKLEDSAMYFCASSEGGPGGPNSPLHFGNGTRLTVT.

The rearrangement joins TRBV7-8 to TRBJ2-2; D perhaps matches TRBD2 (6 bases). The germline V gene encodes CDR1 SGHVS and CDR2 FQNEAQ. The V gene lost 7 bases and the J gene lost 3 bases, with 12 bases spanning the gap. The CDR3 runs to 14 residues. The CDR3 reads CASTLRRDTGELFF. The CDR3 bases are TGTGCCAGCACATTGCGGAGGGACACCGGGGAGCTGTTTTTT.

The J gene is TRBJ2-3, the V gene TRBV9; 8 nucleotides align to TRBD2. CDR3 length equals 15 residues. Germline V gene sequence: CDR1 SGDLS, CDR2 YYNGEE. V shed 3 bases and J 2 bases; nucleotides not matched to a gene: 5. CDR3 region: CASSGTGGFTDTQYF. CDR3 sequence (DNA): TGTGCCAGCAGCGGGACGGGGGGGTTCACAGATACGCAGTATTTT.

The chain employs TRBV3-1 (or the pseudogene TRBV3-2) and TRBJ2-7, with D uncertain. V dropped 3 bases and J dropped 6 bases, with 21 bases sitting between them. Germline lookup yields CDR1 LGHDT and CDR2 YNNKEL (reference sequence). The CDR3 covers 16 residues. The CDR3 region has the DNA TGTGCCAGCAGCCACCTCCCCGGGTCCCGCCCCACCGAGCAGTACTTC. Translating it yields CASSHLPGSRPTEQYF.

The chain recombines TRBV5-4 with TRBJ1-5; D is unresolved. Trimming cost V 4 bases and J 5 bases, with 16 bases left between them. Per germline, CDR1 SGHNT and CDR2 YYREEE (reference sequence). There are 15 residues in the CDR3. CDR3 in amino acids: CASSPAPGNDQPQHF. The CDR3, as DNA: TGTGCCAGCAGCCCGGCCCCGGGGAACGATCAGCCCCAGCATTTT.

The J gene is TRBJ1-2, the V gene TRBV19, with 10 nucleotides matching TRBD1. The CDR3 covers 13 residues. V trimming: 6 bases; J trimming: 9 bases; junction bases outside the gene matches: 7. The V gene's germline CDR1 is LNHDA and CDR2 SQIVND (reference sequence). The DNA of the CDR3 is TGTGCCAGTAGGGACAGGGGGAGAGGCAGCTACACCTTC. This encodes CASRDRGRGSYTF.

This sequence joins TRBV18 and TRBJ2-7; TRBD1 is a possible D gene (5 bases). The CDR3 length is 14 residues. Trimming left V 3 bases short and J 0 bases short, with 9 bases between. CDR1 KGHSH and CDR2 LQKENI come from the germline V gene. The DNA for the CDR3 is TGTGCCAGCTCACCGGGGCTCAGCTCCTACGAGCAGTACTTC. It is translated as CASSPGLSSYEQYF.

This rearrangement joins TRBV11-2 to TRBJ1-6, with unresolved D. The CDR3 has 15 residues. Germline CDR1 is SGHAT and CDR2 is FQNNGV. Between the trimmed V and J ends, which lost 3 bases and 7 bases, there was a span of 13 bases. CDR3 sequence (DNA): TGTGCCAGCAGCTTGACGGGGAGTGGGAATTCACCCCTCCACTTT. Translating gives CASSLTGSGNSPLHF.

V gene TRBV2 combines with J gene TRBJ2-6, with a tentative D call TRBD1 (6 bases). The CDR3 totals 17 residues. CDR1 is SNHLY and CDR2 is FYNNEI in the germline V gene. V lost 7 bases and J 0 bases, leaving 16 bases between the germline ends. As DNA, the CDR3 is TGTGCCAGCACCCTTCAGGGGCCCCACTCTGGGGCCAACGTCCTGACTTTC. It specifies CASTLQGPHSGANVLTF.

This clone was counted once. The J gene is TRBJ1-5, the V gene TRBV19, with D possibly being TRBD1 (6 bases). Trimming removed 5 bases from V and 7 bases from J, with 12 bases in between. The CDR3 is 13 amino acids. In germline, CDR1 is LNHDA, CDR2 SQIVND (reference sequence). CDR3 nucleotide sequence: TGTGCCAGTAGTGCAGGGGTCGGGCAGCCCCAGCATTTT. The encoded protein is CASSAGVGQPQHF.

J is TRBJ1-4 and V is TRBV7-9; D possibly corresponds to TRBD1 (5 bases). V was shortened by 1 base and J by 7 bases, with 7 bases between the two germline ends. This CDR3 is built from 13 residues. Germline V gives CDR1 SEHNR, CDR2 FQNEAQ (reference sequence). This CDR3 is CASSLGQGEKLFF. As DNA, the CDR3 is TGTGCCAGCAGCTTAGGCCAGGGTGAAAAACTGTTTTTT. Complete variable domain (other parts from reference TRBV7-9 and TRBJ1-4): DTGVSQNPRHKITKRGQNVTFRCDPISEHNRLYWYRQTLGQGPEFLTYFQNEAQLEKSRLLSDRFSAERPKGSFSTLEIQRTEQGDSAMYLCASSLGQGEKLFFGSGTQLSVL.

The CDR3 reads CASSVDSYTGELFF. CDR3 sequence (DNA): TGTGCCAGCAGCGTTGACAGTTACACCGGGGAGCTGTTTTTT. V gene TRBV9 combines with J gene TRBJ2-2; a weak D match, TRBD1 (5 bases). Germline V CDR1 and CDR2: SGDLS, YYNGEE. V gave up 2 bases and J gave up 3 bases, with 8 bases separating them. The CDR3 runs 14 residues.

The CDR3 reads CASSQGRLAASSTDTQYF. Written as DNA, the CDR3 is TGCGCCAGCAGCCAAGGTAGACTAGCGGCTTCTAGCACAGATACGCAGTATTTT. The chain combines TRBV4-1 with TRBJ2-3; 9 nucleotides line up with TRBD2. V was pared by 1 base and J by 0 bases, with 8 bases of the junction left unmatched. The germline V gene has CDR1 MGHRA and CDR2 YSYEKL. This CDR3 spans 18 amino acids.

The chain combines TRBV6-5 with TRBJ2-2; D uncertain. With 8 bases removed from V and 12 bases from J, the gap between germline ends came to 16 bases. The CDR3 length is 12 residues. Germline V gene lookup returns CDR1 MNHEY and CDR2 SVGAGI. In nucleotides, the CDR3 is TGTGCCAGCTCCTTAGGAGCTACTAAGCTGTTTTTT. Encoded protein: CASSLGATKLFF.

The CDR3 bases are TGTGCCAGCAGTTACGAGCGGGGGGACTTCAATGAGCAGTTCTTC. It yields the protein CASSYERGDFNEQFF. V and J are TRBV6-5 and TRBJ2-1; TRBD2 matches 9 bases. V shed 2 bases, J shed 6 bases, and the junction held 5 bases outside the gene matches. CDR3 length: 15 amino acids. Germline V lookup: CDR1 MNHEY, CDR2 SVGAGI.

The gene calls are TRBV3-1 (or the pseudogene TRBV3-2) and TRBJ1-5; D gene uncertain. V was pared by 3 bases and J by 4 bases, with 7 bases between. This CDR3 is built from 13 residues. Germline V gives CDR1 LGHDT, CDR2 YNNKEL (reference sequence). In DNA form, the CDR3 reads TGTGCCAGCAGCCAGGGAGTTAATCAGCCCCAGCATTTT. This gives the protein CASSQGVNQPQHF.

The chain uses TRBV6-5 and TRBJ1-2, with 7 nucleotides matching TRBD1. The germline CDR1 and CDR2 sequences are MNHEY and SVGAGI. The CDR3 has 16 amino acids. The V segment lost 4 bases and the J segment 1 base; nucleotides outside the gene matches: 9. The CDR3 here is CASSSGRGRGNYGYTF. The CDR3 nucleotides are TGTGCCAGCAGTTCCGGTAGGGGGCGAGGTAACTATGGCTACACCTTC.

CDR3 coding DNA: TGTGCCCGAGAACGACAATCTGGCACTGAAGCTTTCTTT. This encodes CARERQSGTEAFF. The chain uses TRBV30 and TRBJ1-1; D remains unclear. V lost 8 bases, J lost 4 bases, and 17 bases lay in between. CDR1 is GTSNPN, CDR2 SVGIG, per germline (reference sequence). The CDR3 length is 13 residues.

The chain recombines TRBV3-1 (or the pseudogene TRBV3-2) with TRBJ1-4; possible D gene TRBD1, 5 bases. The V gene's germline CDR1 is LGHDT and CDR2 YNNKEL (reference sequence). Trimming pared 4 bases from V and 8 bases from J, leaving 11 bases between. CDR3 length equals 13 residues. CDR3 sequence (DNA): TGTGCCAGCAGCCGTCAGGGCAACGAAAAACTGTTTTTT. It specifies CASSRQGNEKLFF.

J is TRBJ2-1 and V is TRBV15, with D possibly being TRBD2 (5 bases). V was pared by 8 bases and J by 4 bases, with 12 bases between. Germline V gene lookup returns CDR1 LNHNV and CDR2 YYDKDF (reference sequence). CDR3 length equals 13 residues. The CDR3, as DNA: TGTGCCACCGAGGGAGACGGGTACAATGAGCAGTTCTTC. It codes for CATEGDGYNEQFF.

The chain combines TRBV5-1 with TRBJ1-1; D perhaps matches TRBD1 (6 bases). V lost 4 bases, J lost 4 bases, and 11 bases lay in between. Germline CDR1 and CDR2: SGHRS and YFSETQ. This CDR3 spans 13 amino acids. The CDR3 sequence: CASSITGSTEAFF. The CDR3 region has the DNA TGCGCCAGCAGCATAACAGGGAGCACTGAAGCTTTCTTT.

CDR3 sequence (DNA): TGTGCCAGCAGCCCCTCCGTCAGCGGGGCCACAGATACGCAGTATTTT. Translation gives CASSPSVSGATDTQYF. The J gene is TRBJ2-3, the V gene TRBV9, with TRBD2 matching over 7 bases. V shed 4 bases, J shed 2 bases, and the junction held 10 bases outside the gene matches. CDR1 is SGDLS, CDR2 YYNGEE, per germline. The CDR3 totals 16 residues.